This T cell receptor (beta chain) was identified in a study of cytomegalovirus exposure and HLA in healthy donors. The germline V gene encodes CDR1 MDHEN and CDR2 SYDVKM. The V gene lost 2 bases and the J gene lost 1 base, with 12 bases spanning the gap. This CDR3 has 16 amino acids. PCR involved 60 Vbeta and 13 Jbeta primers. Produced via immunoSEQ multiplex PCR; TCRdb's table is partial and in-frame only. The sample has roughly 80,000 clones, about two thirds seen once; the top ten hold approximately 7%. In regard to this clone: Its specificity is not known.

Study-level findings and limits: Immune exposure information comprised only CMV serostatus. Certain indistinguishable V segments, among them TRBV6-2 and TRBV6-3, were excluded. CMV antigen specificity was confirmed in vitro for three CMV-associated chains.

The rearrangement uses TRBV28 and TRBJ2-1; D may be TRBD2 (6 bases). The clonotype was recovered from a woman aged 45 to 65 in good health and CMV-seropositive. The sample comprised PBMCs. The CDR3 region has the DNA TGTGCCAGCAGTTTAACGGAGGGGCCTTCCTACAATGAGCAGTTCTTC. Amino acid sequence: CASSLTEGPSYNEQFF.